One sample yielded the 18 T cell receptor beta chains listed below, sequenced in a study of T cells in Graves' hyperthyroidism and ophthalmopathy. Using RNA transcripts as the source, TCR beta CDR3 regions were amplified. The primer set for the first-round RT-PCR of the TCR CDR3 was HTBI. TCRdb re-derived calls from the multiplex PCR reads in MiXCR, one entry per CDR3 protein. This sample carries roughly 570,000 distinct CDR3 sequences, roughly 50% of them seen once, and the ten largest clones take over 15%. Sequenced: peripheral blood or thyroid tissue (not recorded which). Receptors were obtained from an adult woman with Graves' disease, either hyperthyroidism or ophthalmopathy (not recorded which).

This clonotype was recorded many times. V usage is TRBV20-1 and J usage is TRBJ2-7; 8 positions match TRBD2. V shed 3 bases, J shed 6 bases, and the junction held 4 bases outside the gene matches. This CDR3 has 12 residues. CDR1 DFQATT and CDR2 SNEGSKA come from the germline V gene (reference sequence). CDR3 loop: CSASGRAGEQYF. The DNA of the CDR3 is TGCAGTGCTAGCGGGAGGGCCGGCGAGCAGTACTTC.

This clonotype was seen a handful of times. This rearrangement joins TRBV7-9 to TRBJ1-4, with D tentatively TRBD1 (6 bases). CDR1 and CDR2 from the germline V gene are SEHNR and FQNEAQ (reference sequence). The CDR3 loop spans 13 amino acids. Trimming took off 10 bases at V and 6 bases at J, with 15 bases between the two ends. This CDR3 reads CAINRDPHEKLFF. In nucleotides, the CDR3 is TGTGCCATCAACAGGGATCCTCATGAAAAACTGTTTTTT.

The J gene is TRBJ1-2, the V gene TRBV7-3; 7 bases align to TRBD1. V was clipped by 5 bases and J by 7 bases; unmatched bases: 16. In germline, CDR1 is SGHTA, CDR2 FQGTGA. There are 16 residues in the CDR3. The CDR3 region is CASSRSGTGQRSGYTF. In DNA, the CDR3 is TGTGCCAGCAGCCGTAGCGGGACGGGACAGAGGTCTGGCTACACCTTC.

CDR3 nucleotide sequence: TGTGCCAGCAGAGCGGACAGGGGAGCTAACTATGGCTACACCTTC. It translates to CASRADRGANYGYTF. The J gene is TRBJ1-2, the V gene TRBV2; 9 bases are shared with TRBD1. Per the germline V gene, CDR1 is SNHLY and CDR2 is FYNNEI. The ends lost 6 bases at V and 0 bases at J; junction bases unmatched: 5. This CDR3 has 15 amino acids.

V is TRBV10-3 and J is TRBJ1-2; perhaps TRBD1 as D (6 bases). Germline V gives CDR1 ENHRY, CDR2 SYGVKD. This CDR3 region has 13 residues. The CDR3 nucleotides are TGTGATAGGGACACACAGGGTAGCTATGGCTACACCTTC. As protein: CDRDTQGSYGYTF.

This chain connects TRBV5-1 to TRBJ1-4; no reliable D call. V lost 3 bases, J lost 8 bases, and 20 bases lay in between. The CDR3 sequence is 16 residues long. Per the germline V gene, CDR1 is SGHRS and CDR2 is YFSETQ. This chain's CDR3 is CASSSSVGGGYEKLFF. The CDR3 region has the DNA TGCGCCAGCAGCTCGAGTGTAGGCGGAGGATACGAAAAACTGTTTTTT.

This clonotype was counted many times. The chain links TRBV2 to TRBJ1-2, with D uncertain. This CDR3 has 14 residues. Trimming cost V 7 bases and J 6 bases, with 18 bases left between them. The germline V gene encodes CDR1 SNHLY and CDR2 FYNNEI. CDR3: CASMVTAGHDGYTF. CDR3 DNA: TGTGCCAGCATGGTAACGGCAGGTCACGATGGCTACACCTTC.

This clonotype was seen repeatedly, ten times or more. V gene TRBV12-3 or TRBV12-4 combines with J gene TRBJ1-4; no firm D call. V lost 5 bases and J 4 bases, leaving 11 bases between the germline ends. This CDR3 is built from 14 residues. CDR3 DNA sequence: TGTGCCAGCAGTCCTCGCGGACTTAATGAAAAACTGTTTTTT. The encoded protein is CASSPRGLNEKLFF.

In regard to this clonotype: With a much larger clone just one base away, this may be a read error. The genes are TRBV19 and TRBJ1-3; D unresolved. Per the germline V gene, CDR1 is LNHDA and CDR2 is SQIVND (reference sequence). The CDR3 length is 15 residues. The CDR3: CASSMNSFSGNTMYF. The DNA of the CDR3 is TGTGCCAGTAGTATGAACAGCTTCTCTGGAAACACCATGTATTTT.

In nucleotides, the CDR3 is TGCAGTGCTAGAGTGGGCGATGGCTACACCTTC. The encoded protein is CSARVGDGYTF. The rearrangement uses TRBV20-1 and TRBJ1-2, with unresolved D. The CDR3 contains 11 residues. The V and J ends lost 1 base and 6 bases respectively, with 6 bases between them. CDR1 and CDR2 from the germline V gene are DFQATT and SNEGSKA (reference sequence).

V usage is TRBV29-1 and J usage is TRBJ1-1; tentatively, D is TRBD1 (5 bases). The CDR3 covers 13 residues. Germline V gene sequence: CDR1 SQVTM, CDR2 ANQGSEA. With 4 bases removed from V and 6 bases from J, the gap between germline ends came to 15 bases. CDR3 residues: CSVGGTGTSEAFF. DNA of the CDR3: TGCAGCGTTGGAGGAACAGGCACCTCTGAAGCTTTCTTT.

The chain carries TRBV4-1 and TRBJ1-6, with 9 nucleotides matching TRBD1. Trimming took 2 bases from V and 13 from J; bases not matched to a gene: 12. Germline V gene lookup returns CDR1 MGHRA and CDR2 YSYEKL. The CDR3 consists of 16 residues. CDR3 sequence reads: CASSQMDRGDIQPLHF. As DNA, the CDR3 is TGCGCCAGCAGCCAAATGGACAGGGGCGACATTCAGCCCCTCCACTTT.

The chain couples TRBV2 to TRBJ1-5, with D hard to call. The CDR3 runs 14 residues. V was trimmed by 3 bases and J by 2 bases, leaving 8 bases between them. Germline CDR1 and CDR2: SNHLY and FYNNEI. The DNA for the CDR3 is TGTGCCAGCAGTGATTGGGAGGGCAATCAGCCCCAGCATTTT. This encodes CASSDWEGNQPQHF.

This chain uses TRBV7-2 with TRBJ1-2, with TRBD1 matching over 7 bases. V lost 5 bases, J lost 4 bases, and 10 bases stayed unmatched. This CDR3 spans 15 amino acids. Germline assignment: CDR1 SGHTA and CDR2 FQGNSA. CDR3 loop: CASSPSDRVTYGYTF. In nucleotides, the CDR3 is TGTGCCAGCAGCCCCTCCGACAGGGTAACCTATGGCTACACCTTC.

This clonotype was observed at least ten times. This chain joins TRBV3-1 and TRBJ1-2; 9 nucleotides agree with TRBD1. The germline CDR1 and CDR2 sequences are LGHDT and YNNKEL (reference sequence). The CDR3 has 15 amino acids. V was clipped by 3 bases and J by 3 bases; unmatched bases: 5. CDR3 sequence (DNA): TGTGCCAGCAGCCAGGGGACAGGGTATCACTATGGCTACACCTTC. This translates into CASSQGTGYHYGYTF.

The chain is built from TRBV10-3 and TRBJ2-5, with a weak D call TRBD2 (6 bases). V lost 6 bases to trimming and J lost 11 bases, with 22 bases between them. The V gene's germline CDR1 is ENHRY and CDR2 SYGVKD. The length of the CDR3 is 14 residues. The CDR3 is CAIRVGTRAGSQYF. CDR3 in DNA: TGTGCCATCAGGGTAGGGACTCGGGCGGGATCTCAGTACTTC.

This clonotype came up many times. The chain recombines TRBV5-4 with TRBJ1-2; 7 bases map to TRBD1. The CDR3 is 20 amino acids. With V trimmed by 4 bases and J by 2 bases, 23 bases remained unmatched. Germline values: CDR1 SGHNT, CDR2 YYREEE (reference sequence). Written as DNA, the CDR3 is TGTGCCAGCAGCCCGTCCCGGGACAGAAGGAGGTTACAATCGAACTATGGCTACACCTTC. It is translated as CASSPSRDRRRLQSNYGYTF.

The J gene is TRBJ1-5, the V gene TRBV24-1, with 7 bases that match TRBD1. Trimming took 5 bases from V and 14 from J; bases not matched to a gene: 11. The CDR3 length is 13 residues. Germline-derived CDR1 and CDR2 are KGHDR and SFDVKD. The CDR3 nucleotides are TGTGCCACCAGTGGAGGAGGGGGCCAGTACGAGCATTTT. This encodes CATSGGGGQYEHF.